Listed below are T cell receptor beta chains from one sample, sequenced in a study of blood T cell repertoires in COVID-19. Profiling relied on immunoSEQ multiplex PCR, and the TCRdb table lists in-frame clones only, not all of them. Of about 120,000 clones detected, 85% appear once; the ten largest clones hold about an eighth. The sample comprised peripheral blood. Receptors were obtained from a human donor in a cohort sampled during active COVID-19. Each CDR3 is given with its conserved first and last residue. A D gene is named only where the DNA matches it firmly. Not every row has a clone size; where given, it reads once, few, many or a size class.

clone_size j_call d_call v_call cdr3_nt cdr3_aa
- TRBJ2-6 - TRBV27 TGTGCCAGCAGTTTGGAGACAGGGAGGAGTGGGGCCAACGTCCTGACTTTC CASSLETGRSGANVLTF
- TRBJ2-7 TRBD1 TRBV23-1 TGCGCCAGCAGTCAATCTGACAGGGGAAGAGAAACCTACGAGCAGTACTTC CASSQSDRGRETYEQYF
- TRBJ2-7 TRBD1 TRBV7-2 TGTGCCAGCAGCCTCCGGGACAGGGGGACCTACGAGCAGTACTTC CASSLRDRGTYEQYF
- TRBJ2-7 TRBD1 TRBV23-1 TGCGCCAGCAGTCAATCAGGGACAGGGACCTACGAGCAGTACTTC CASSQSGTGTYEQYF
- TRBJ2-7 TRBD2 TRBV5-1 TGCGCCAGCACTCTCTCGGCGGGGGCCTACGAGCAGTACTTC CASTLSAGAYEQYF
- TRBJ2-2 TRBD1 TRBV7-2 TGTGCCAGCAGCCACCTCGACAGGGGCAGGAACACCGGGGAGCTGTTTTTT CASSHLDRGRNTGELFF
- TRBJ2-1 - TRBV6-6 TGTGCCAGTTCGGGATCCTCCGCAGGTAATGAGCAGTTCTTC CASSGSSAGNEQFF
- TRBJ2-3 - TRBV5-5 TGTGCCAGCAGCCAACGACAGTCCCACACAGATACGCAGTATTTT CASSQRQSHTDTQYF
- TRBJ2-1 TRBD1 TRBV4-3 TGCGCCAGCAGCCAAGAGTATCAGGGGGCGGGAGAGCAGTTCTTC CASSQEYQGAGEQFF
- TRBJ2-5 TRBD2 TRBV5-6 TGTGCCAGCAGTTACCGGACTAGCGGGGGGGAGACCCAGTACTTC CASSYRTSGGETQYF
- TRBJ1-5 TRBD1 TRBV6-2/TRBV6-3 TGTGCCAGCAGCGGACAGGGAAGTCAGCCCCAGCATTTT CASSGQGSQPQHF
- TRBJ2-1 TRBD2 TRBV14 TGTGCCAGCAGCAAGGGACTAGCGGAGTTCTTC CASSKGLAEFF
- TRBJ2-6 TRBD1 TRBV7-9 TGTGCCAGCAGCCCCAGGACAGGGGGTTCTGGGGCCAACGTCCTGACTTTC CASSPRTGGSGANVLTF
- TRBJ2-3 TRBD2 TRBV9 TGTGCCAGCAGCGTCGGGGGGACCCTCACAGATACGCAGTATTTT CASSVGGTLTDTQYF
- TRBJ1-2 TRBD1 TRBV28 TGTGCCAGCAGTTTGACAGGGCTTGGCGGCTACACCTTC CASSLTGLGGYTF
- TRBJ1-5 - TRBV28 TGTGCCACTCAAAAAGGGAGCCAGCCCCAGCATTTT CATQKGSQPQHF
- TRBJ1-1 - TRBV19 TGTGCCAGTAGTATTGGGGGCGCGAGCGCTGAAGCTTTCTTT CASSIGGASAEAFF
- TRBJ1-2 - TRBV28 TGTGCCAGCAGCCCTCCAGCGGGGAGCTATGGCTACACCTTC CASSPPAGSYGYTF
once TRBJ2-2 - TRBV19 TGTGCCAGTAGTGCACGGGGAGGACGTAACACCGGGGAGCTGTTTTTT CASSARGGRNTGELFF
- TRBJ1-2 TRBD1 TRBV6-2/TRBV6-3 TGTGCCAGCAGTTACCTATCGGACAGGGACGATGGCTACACCTTC CASSYLSDRDDGYTF
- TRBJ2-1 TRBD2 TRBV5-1 TGCGCCAGCAGCTTGGGTGTGAGCGGGGGGGCTGGTGAGCAGTTCTTC CASSLGVSGGAGEQFF
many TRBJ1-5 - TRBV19 TGTGCCACCAAGGCGGGAAATCAGCCCCAGCATTTT CATKAGNQPQHF
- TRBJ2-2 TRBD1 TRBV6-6 TGTGCCACTAGAACAGGGGGCAACTCCGGGGAGCTGTTTTTT CATRTGGNSGELFF
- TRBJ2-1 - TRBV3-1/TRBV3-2 TGTGCCAGCAGCCTTCGGTGGGGGGGGCCGGACAATGAGCAGTTCTTC CASSLRWGGPDNEQFF
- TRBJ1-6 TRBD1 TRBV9 TGTGCCAGCAGCGTTTCGGGACAGGGGCCCAATTCACCCCTCCACTTT CASSVSGQGPNSPLHF
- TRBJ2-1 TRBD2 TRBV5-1 TGCGCCAGTAGCTTGTTGGCTAGCGGGGGCCACAATGAGCAGTTCTTC CASSLLASGGHNEQFF
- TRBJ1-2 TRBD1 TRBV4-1 TGCGCCAGCAGCCCCGGACAGGGGAAAGACTATGGCTACACCTTC CASSPGQGKDYGYTF
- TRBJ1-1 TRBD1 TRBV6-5 TGTGCCAGCAGTTTGACACAGGGGGCTAACACTGAAGCTTTCTTT CASSLTQGANTEAFF
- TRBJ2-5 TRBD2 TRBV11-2 TGTGCCAGCAGCCCCTTTAGCGGGGGGATCCAAGAGACCCAGTACTTC CASSPFSGGIQETQYF
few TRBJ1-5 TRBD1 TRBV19 TGTGCCAGTAGTCCGGGACAGCGCAATCAGCCCCAGCATTTT CASSPGQRNQPQHF
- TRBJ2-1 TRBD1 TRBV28 TGTGCCAGCAGATGGACAGGGTCCTACAATGAGCAGTTCTTC CASRWTGSYNEQFF
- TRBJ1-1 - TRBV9 TGTGCCAGCAGCGTGGGTAAGCCGGGACAAGGGACTGAAGCTTTCTTT CASSVGKPGQGTEAFF
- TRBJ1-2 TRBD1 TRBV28 TGTGCCAGCACCACCGGGACAGGGTTTCTCTGGGGCTACACCTTC CASTTGTGFLWGYTF
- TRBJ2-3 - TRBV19 TGTGCCAGTAGTCTGCTAGCGAGGGTCACAGATACGCAGTATTTT CASSLLARVTDTQYF
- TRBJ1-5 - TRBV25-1 TGTGCCAGCAGTGACGGGACTAATCAGCCCCAGCATTTT CASSDGTNQPQHF
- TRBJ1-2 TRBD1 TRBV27 TGTGCCAGCAAACAGACAGGGGGGTATGGCTACACCTTC CASKQTGGYGYTF
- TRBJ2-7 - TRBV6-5 TGTGCCAGCAGTTACAGGGGACACTCCTACGAGCAGTACTTC CASSYRGHSYEQYF
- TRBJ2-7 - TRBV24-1 TGTGCCACCAGTGAAAGGGGATGGGGATCCTACGAGCAGTACTTC CATSERGWGSYEQYF
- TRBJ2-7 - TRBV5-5 TGTGCCAGCAGCTGGGACACATCCTACGAGCAGTACTTC CASSWDTSYEQYF
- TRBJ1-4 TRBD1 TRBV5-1 TGCGCCAGCAGCCCCGGTAGGGACAGGGGTGAAAAACTGTTTTTT CASSPGRDRGEKLFF